A single TCR beta chain is shown here with its context. The germline CDR1 and CDR2 sequences are SGHRS and YFSETQ. The CDR3 is made up of 15 amino acids. This sample was included in a study of monozygotic twins with inflammatory bowel disease. TCRdb re-called the 5' RACE reads; every CDR3 protein appears as one record, without DNA. Recorded for this sample: around 410,000 distinct CDR3 sequences. Material for sequencing was blood. The chain employs TRBV5-1 and TRBJ1-1; checking the TCRdb D call of TRBD1 is not possible without DNA. This sequence was found in a human donor with ulcerative colitis or Crohn's disease, or a healthy co-twin of an affected twin (not recorded which). The CDR3 sequence is CASSLDLTGGTEAFF.